This passage covers 8 T cell receptor beta chains from one sample sequenced in a study of T cell clonotyping in hematopoietic cell transplantation. Here immunoSEQ multiplex PCR was the method, and the copy in TCRdb shows in-frame clones only, minus some. The sample has some 11,000 clones, almost 50% seen once. The sequenced sample consisted of peripheral blood mononuclear cells. The source is a man aged 50-59 years in good health. Some clones in this sample may be carry-over from other donors' samples.

This clone counts as medium-sized. This chain uses TRBV5-6 with TRBJ1-5, with TRBD1 matching over 7 bases. J lost 3 bases, V lost 0 bases, and 3 bases had no gene match. The CDR3 runs 15 residues. CDR1 SGHDT and CDR2 YYEEEE come from the germline V gene. CDR3 region: CASSLDRGINQPQHF. The CDR3 DNA is TGTGCCAGCAGCTTGGACAGGGGCATCAATCAGCCCCAGCATTTT.

The V and J genes are TRBV5-1 and TRBJ2-5; D is tentatively TRBD1 or TRBD2 (5 bases each). V lost 3 bases and J lost 1, with 10 bases in between. Germline loops: CDR1 SGHRS, CDR2 YFSETQ. The CDR3 runs to 14 residues. The DNA for the CDR3 is TGCGCCAGCAGCTCGAGGGGCGCCCAAGAGACCCAGTACTTC. The encoded protein is CASSSRGAQETQYF.

This clone has a single count. The chain recombines TRBV6-5 with TRBJ1-5; D is undetermined. The CDR3 length is 15 residues. From germline, CDR1 is MNHEY and CDR2 SVGAGI. V lost 7 bases, J lost 0 bases, and 13 bases lay in between. The CDR3 nucleotides read TGTGCCAGCACCAAATCGGTTTATAGCAATCAGCCCCAGCATTTT. It translates to CASTKSVYSNQPQHF.

This clone was recorded once. The chain has TRBV5-1 and TRBJ1-1; D may be TRBD1 (5 bases). V lost 4 bases, J lost 1 base, and 14 bases lay in between. The CDR3 contains 15 residues. Germline V lookup: CDR1 SGHRS, CDR2 YFSETQ. DNA for the CDR3: TGCGCCAGCAGCCCCTCGACAGTAGGGAACACTGAAGCTTTCTTT. Protein sequence: CASSPSTVGNTEAFF.

This sequence joins TRBV27 and TRBJ1-2; 7 nucleotides align to TRBD1. The ends lost 3 bases at V and 0 bases at J; junction bases unmatched: 4. The germline CDR1 and CDR2 sequences are MNHEY and SMNVEV (reference sequence). The length of the CDR3 is 15 residues. DNA of the CDR3: TGTGCCAGCAGTTTCGACAGGGCAGCTAACTATGGCTACACCTTC. It specifies CASSFDRAANYGYTF.

The chain couples TRBV5-4 to TRBJ1-1, with D possibly TRBD1 on 5 matching bases. Germline CDR1 is SGHNT and CDR2 is YYREEE (reference sequence). The V end was cut by 0 bases, the J end by 4 bases, with 7 bases between. This CDR3 has 13 residues. The CDR3 bases are TGTGCCAGCAGCTTGGTCCAGGGCACTGAAGCTTTCTTT. It codes for CASSLVQGTEAFF. Looking up the rest from reference TRBV5-4 and TRBJ1-1 gives the full variable domain: ETGVTQSPTHLIKTRGQQVTLRCSSQSGHNTVSWYQQALGQGPQFIFQYYREEENGRGNFPPRFSGLQFPNYSSELNVNALELDDSALYLCASSLVQGTEAFFGQGTRLTVV.

The CDR3 spells CASRVDRAYNSPLHF. For the CDR3, the DNA is TGTGCCAGCAGGGTGGACAGGGCATATAATTCACCCCTCCACTTT. The chain carries TRBV2 and TRBJ1-6, with 8 bases matching TRBD1. The germline gives CDR1 SNHLY, CDR2 FYNNEI. The junction had 5 bases not matched to a gene; V was cut back by 6 bases and J by 4 bases. There are 15 residues in the CDR3.

This chain joins TRBV7-2 and TRBJ1-1, with D unclear. The CDR3 sequence is 12 residues long. Trimming took off 5 bases at V and 5 bases at J, with 9 bases between the two ends. Germline CDR1 is SGHTA and CDR2 is FQGNSA. The CDR3 nucleotides read TGTGCCAGCAGCACCACTCTTACTGAAGCTTTCTTT. Amino acid sequence: CASSTTLTEAFF.